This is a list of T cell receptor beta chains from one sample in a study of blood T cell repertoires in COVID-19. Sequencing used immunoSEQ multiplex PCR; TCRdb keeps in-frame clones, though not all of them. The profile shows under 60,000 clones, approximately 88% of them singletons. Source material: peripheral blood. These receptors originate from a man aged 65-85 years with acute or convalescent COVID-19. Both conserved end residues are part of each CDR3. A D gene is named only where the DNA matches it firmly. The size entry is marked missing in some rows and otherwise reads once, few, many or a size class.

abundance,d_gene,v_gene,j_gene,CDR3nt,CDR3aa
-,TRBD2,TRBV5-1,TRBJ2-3,TGCGCCAGCAGCTTATCCGCAGCGGGGGCTAAGTATTTT,CASSLSAAGAKYF
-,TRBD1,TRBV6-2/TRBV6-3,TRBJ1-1,TGTGCCAGCAGTAAAAACAGGGGGCGCGGGAACACTGAAGCTTTCTTT,CASSKNRGRGNTEAFF
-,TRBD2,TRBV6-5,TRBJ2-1,TGTGCCAGCAGTTTAGCGGGGTCCTACAATGAGCAGTTCTTC,CASSLAGSYNEQFF
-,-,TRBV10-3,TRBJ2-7,TGTGCCATCAGTGAGCTACGGGATTCTGAGCAGTACTTC,CAISELRDSEQYF
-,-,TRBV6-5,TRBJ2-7,TGTGCCAGCAGTTCCGACAACTCCTACGAGCAGTACTTC,CASSSDNSYEQYF
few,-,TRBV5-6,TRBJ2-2,TGTGCCAGCAGCTTGCCGGGTCCCGGGGAGCTGTTTTTT,CASSLPGPGELFF
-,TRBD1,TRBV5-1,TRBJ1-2,TGCGCCAGCAGTGGCAGGGGGGTAGATGGCTACACCTTT,CASSGRGVDGYTF
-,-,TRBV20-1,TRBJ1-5,TGCAGTGCTAGTCTTCAGGGCCTAGACCAGCATTTT,CSASLQGLDQHF
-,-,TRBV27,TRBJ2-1,TGTGCCAGCAGTTTGTCGGAGGGCGCTTGGCAGTTCTTC,CASSLSEGAWQFF
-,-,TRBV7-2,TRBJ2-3,TGTGCCAGCAGCGCCGACTGGAGGGGTACTACAGATACGCAGTATTTT,CASSADWRGTTDTQYF
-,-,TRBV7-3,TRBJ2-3,TGTGCCAGCAGCTTGCAACATAGCACAGATACGCAGTATTTT,CASSLQHSTDTQYF
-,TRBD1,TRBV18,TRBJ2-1,TGTGCCAGCTCACGAGAAGGACAGGTCTCCCCAAGGGAGCAGTTCTTC,CASSREGQVSPREQFF
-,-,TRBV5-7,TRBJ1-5,TGTGCCAGCAGCTTGGGGGCCGGCAATCAGCCCCAGCATTTT,CASSLGAGNQPQHF
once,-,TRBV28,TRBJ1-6,TGTGCCAGTGACAGTTCCTATAATTCACCCCTCCACTTT,CASDSSYNSPLHF
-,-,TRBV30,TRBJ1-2,TGTGCCTGCCCCAAGGAGGGGGGGCTGGTCGGCTACACCTTC,CACPKEGGLVGYTF
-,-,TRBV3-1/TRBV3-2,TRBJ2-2,TGTGCCAGCAGCCGGACATCGGGAGTTCGGACCGGGGAGCTGTTTTTT,CASSRTSGVRTGELFF
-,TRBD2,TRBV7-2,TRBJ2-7,TGTGCCAGCAGCCGCGGGACTAGCGGCTACGAGCAGTACTTC,CASSRGTSGYEQYF
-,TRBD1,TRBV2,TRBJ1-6,TGTGCCAGCAGAAGGACACAGGGGATTGGTTCACCCCTCCACTTT,CASRRTQGIGSPLHF
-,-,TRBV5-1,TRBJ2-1,TGCGCCAGCAGCCTAGGACTGAACCAGAGGGAGCAGTTCTTC,CASSLGLNQREQFF
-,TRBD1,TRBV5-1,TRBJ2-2,TGCGCCAGCAGCCCGGGACAGGGGGTAGTCGGGGAGCTGTTTTTT,CASSPGQGVVGELFF
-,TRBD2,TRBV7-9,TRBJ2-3,TGTGCCAGCAGCCCGGGGGGGCTCGCAGATACGCAGTATTTT,CASSPGGLADTQYF
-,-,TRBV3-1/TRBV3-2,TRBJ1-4,TGTGCCAGCAGCCAAGCCCCCGGCACGGGGGGCAAGGGGGAAAAACTGTTTTTT,CASSQAPGTGGKGEKLFF
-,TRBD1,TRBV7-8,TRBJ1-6,TGTGCCAGCAGCCCACAGGGGGGATCCTATAATTCACCCCTCCACTTT,CASSPQGGSYNSPLHF
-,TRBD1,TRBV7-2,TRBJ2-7,TGTGCCAGCAGCTCCGCGGCACCGGGACAGGTTCGCTACGAGCAGTACTTC,CASSSAAPGQVRYEQYF
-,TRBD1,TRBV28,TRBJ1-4,TGTGCCAGCAGTTCCGGGACAGGGTTGAGAGGTAATGAAAAACTGTTTTTT,CASSSGTGLRGNEKLFF
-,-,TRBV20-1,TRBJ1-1,TGCAGCTCAACAGACGACACTGAAGCTTTCTTT,CSSTDDTEAFF
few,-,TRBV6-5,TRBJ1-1,TGTGCCAGCAGTCAACAATATGACAGGGAAGCTTTCTTT,CASSQQYDREAFF
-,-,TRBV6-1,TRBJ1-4,TGTGCCAGCAGTGACCCCCAGAAGACAGTGTTTTTT,CASSDPQKTVFF
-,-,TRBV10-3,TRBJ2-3,TGTGCCATCAGTGAAGGTTTCCAGGGAAGCACAGATACGCAGTATTTT,CAISEGFQGSTDTQYF
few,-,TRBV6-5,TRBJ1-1,TGTGCCAGCAGTTCAGGCCCTGAAGCTTTCTTT,CASSSGPEAFF
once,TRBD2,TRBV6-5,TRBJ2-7,TGTGCCAGCAGTCACAGGACTAGCGGGAGATACGAGCAGTACTTC,CASSHRTSGRYEQYF
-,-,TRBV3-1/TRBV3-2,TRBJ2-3,TGTGCCAGCACCCTAAGAGAACTCACAGATACGCAGTATTTT,CASTLRELTDTQYF
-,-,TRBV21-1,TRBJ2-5,TGTGCCAACACCCACTCCGCGAGCGGGGAGACCCAGTACTTC,CANTHSASGETQYF
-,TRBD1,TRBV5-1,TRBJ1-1,TGCGCCAGCAGCACCCCCGCAGGGGGGATCATGAACACTGAAGCTTTCTTT,CASSTPAGGIMNTEAFF
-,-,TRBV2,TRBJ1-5,TGTGCCAGCCGGACTGGGTATAGCAATCAGCCCCAGCATTTT,CASRTGYSNQPQHF
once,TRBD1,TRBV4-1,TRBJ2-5,TGCGCCAGCAGCCATGACAGGGGGCGAGAGACCCAGTACTTC,CASSHDRGRETQYF
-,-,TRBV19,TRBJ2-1,TGTGCCAGTAGTATATCCCCGGAGGCTATGGGTCCCTACAATGAGCAGTTCTTC,CASSISPEAMGPYNEQFF
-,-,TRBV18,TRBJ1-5,TGTGCCAGCTCACCCGATGTGGGCTCCGCGCCCCAGCATTTT,CASSPDVGSAPQHF
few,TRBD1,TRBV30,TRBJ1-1,TGTGCCGGTACAGGGGCTAACACTGAAGCTTTCTTT,CAGTGANTEAFF
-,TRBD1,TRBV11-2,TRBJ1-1,TGTGCCAGCCGACTTACAGGGGACACTGAAGCTTTCTTT,CASRLTGDTEAFF
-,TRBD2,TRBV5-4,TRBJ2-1,TGTGCCAGCAGCTCAGCGGGAGAGCCCTACAATGAGCAGTTCTTC,CASSSAGEPYNEQFF
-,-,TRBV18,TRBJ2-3,TGTGCCAGCGTTGGTCAGGGGAACACAGATACGCAGTATTTT,CASVGQGNTDTQYF
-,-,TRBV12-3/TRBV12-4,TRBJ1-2,TGTGCCAGCAGTCAGGGGTCTGGCTACACCTTC,CASSQGSGYTF
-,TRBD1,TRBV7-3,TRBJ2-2,TGTGCCAGCCGGGACAGGGGAAGCACCGGGGAGCTGTTTTTT,CASRDRGSTGELFF
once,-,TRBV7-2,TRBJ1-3,TGTGCCAGCAGCCGACTCTCTGGAAACACCATATATTTT,CASSRLSGNTIYF
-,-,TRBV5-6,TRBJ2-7,TGTGCCAGCAGCTTGGCGTACAGGCTCTACGAGCAGTACTTC,CASSLAYRLYEQYF
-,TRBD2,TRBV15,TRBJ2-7,TGTGCCACCAGCACCCCCGAGGGAGGGATCAGAGGCGAGCAGTACTTC,CATSTPEGGIRGEQYF
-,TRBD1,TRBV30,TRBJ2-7,TGTGCCTGGAGTGTAGACAGGGGGGCCTACGAGCAGTACTTC,CAWSVDRGAYEQYF
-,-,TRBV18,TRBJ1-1,TGTGCCAGCTCACCACCGAGTAATTCCCCTGAAGCTTTCTTT,CASSPPSNSPEAFF